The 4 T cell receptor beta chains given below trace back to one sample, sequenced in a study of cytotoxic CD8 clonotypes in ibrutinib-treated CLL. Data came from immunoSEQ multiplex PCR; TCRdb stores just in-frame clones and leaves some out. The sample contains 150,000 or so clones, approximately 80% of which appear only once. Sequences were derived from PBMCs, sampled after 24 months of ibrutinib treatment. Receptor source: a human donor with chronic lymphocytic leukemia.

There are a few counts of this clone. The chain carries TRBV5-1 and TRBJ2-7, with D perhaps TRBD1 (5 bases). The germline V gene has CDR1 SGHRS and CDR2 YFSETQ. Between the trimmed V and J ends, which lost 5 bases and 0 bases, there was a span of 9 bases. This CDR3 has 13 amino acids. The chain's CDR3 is CASRIGDSYEQYF. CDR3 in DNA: TGCGCCAGCAGAATAGGGGACTCCTACGAGCAGTACTTC.

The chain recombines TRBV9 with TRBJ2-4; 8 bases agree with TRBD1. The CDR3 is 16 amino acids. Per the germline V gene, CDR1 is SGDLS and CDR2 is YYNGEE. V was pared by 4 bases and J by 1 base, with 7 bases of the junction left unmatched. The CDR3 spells CASSRTGWDAKNIQYF. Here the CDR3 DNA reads TGTGCCAGCAGCCGGACAGGGTGGGACGCCAAAAACATTCAGTACTTC.

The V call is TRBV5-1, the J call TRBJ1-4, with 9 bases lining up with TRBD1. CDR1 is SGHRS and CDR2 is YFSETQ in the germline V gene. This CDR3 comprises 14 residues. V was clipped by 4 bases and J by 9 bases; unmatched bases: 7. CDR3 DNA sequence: TGCGCCAGCAGCGTGGGGACAGGGTCCCAAAAACTGTTTTTT. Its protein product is CASSVGTGSQKLFF.

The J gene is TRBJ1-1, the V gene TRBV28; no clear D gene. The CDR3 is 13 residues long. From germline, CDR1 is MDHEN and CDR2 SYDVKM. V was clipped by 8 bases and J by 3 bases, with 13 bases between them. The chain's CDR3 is CASRGWQYTEAFF. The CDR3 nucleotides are TGTGCCAGCCGTGGGTGGCAGTACACTGAAGCTTTCTTT.